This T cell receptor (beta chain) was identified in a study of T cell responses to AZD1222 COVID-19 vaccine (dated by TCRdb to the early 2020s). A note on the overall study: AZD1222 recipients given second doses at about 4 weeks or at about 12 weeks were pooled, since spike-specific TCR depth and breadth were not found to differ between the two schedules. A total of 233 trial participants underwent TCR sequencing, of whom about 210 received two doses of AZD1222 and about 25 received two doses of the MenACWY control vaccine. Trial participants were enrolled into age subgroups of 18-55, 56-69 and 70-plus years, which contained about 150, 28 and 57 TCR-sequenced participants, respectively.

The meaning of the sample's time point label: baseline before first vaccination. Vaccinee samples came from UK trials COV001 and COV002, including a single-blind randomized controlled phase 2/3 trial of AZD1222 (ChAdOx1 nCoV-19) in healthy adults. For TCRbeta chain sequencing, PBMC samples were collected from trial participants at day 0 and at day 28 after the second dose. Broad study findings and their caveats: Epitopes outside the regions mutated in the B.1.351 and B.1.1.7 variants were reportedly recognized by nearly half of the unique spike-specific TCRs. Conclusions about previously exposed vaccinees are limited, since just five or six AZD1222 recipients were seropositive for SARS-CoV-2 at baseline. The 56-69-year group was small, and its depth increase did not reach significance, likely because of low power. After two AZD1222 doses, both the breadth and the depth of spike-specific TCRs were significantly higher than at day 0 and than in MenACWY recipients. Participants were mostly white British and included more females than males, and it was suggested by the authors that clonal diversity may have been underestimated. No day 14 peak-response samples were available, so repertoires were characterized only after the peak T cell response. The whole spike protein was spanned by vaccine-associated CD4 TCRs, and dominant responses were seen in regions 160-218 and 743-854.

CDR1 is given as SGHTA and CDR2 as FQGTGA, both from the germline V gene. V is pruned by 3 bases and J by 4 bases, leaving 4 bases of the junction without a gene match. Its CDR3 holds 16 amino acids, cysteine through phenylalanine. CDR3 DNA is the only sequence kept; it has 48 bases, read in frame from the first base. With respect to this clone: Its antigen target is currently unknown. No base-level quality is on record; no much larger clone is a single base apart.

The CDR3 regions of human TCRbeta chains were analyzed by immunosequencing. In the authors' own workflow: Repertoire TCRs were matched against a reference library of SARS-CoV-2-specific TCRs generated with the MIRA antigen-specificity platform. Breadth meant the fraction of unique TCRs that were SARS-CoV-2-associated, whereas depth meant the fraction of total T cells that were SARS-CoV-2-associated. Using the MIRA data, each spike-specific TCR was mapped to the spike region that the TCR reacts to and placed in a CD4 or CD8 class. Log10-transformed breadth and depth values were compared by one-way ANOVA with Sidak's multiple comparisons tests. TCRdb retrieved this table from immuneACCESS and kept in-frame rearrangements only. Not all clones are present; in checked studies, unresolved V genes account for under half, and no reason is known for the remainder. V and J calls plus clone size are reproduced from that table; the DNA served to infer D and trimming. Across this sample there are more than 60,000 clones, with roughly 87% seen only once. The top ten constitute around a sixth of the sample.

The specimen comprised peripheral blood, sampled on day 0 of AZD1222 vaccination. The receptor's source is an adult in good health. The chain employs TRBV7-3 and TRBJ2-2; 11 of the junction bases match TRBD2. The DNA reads TGTGCCAGCAGCTTTGGACTAGCGGGTGGCACCGGGGAGCTGTTTTTT. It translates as CASSFGLAGGTGELFF. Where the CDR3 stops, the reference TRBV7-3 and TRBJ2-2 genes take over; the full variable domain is GAGVSQTPSNKVTEKGKYVELRCDPISGHTALYWYRQSLGQGPEFLIYFQGTGAADDSGLPNDRFFAVRPEGSVSTLKIQRTERGDSAVYLCASSFGLAGGTGELFFGEGSRLTVL.